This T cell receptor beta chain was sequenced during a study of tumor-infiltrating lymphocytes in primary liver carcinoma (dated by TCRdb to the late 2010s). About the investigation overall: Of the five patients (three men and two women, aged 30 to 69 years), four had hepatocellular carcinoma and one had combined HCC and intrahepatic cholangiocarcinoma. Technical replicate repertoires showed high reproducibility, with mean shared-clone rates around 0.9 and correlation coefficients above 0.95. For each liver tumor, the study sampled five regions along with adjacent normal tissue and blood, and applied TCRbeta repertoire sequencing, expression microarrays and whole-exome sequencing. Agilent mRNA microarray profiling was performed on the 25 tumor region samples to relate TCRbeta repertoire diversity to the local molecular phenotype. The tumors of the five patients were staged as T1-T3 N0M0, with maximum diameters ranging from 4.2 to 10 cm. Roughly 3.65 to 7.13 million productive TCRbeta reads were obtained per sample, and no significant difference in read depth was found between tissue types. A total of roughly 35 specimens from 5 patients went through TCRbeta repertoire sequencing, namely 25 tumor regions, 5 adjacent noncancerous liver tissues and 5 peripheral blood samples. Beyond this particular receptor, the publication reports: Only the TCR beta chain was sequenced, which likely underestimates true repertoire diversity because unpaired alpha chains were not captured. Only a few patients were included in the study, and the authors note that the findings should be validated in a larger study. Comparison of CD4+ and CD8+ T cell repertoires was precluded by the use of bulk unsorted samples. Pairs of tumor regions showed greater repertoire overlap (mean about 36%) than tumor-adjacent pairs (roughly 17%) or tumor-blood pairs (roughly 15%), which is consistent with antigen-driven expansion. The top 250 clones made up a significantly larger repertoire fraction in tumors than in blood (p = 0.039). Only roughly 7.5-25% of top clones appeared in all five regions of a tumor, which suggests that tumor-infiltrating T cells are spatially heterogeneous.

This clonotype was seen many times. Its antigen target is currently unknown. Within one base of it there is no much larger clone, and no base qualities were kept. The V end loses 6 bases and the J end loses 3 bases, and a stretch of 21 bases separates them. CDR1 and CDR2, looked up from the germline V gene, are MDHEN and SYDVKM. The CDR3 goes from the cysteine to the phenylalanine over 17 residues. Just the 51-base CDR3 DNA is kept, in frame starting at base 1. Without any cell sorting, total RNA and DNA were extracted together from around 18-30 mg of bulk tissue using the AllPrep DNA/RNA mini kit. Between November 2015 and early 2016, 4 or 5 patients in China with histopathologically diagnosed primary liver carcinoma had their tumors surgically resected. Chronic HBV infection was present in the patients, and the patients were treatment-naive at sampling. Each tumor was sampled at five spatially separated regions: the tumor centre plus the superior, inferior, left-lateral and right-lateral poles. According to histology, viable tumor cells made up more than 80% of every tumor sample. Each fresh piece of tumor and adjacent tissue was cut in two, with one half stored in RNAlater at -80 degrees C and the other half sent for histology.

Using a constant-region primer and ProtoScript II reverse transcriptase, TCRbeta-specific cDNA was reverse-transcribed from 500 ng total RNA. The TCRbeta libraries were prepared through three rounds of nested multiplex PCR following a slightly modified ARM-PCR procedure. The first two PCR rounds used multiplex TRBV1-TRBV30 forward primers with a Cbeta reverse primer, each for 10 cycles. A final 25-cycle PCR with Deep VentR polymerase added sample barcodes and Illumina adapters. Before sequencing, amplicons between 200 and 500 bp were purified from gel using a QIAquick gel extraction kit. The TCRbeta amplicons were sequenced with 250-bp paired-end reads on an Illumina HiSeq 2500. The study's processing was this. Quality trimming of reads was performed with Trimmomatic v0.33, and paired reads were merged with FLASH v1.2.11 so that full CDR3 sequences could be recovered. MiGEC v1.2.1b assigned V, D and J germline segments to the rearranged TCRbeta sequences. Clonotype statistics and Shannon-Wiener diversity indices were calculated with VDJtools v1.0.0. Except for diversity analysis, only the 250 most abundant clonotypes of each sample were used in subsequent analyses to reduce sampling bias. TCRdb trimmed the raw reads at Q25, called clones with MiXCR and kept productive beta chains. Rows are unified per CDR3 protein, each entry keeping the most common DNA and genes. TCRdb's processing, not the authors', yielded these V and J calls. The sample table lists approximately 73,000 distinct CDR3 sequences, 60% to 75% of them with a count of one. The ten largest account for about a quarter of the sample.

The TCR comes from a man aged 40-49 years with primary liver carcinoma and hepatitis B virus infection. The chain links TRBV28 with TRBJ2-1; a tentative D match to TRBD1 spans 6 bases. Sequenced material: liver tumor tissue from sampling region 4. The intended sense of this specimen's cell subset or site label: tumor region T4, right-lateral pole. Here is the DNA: TGTGCCAGCAGCCCCTCTTTCGGAAGGGGGAACTACAATGAGCAGTTCTTC. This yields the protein CASSPSFGRGNYNEQFF.